This is a list of T cell receptor beta chains from one sample in a study of shared clonotypes between healthy human individuals. Using immunoSEQ multiplex PCR, the repertoire was profiled, and TCRdb retains in-frame clones only, with some absent. The sample holds over a million clones; approximately 78% are singletons and the top ten take around 0.47%. Sample: memory CD4+ T cells from PBMCs. Receptors originate from a man between 18 and 29 years old in good health. Some clones in this sample may be carry-over from other donors' samples. Each CDR3 is given with its conserved first and last residue. A D gene is named only where the DNA matches it firmly. Clone size is shown for a subset of rows, as once, few, many or a class of expanded clone.

D: TRBD1
size: .
J: TRBJ2-1
V: TRBV11-3
CDR3: CASSRDRDEQFF
DNA: TGTGCCAGCAGCCGGGACAGGGATGAGCAGTTCTTC

D: TRBD1
size: once
J: TRBJ2-7
V: TRBV5-1
CDR3: CASSFRPGTGAKYEQYF
DNA: TGCGCCAGCAGCTTTCGTCCCGGGACAGGGGCGAAATACGAGCAGTACTTC

D: .
size: .
J: TRBJ1-1
V: TRBV30
CDR3: CAWSAGRMNTEAFF
DNA: TGTGCCTGGTCTGCGGGGAGGATGAACACTGAAGCTTTCTTT

D: TRBD1
size: .
J: TRBJ2-1
V: TRBV5-1
CDR3: CASSLGGGLTYNEQFF
DNA: TGCGCCAGCAGCTTGGGAGGGGGCCTCACCTACAATGAGCAGTTCTTC

D: TRBD2
size: .
J: TRBJ2-3
V: TRBV6-5
CDR3: CASSYSRAGGDTQYF
DNA: TGTGCCAGCAGTTACTCGAGGGCGGGGGGAGATACGCAGTATTTT

D: .
size: .
J: TRBJ2-4
V: TRBV6-5
CDR3: CASREWGIQYF
DNA: TGTGCCAGCAGAGAGTGGGGCATTCAGTACTTC

D: .
size: .
J: TRBJ2-1
V: TRBV7-6
CDR3: CASSPGELGDNEQFF
DNA: TGTGCCAGCAGCCCCGGGGAGTTGGGGGACAATGAGCAGTTCTTC

D: .
size: .
J: TRBJ1-4
V: TRBV7-2
CDR3: CASSLRRPGNEKLFF
DNA: TGTGCCAGCAGCTTACGTCGCCCGGGTAATGAAAAACTGTTTTTT

D: TRBD1
size: .
J: TRBJ1-1
V: TRBV7-9
CDR3: CASSHTRDSLNTEAFF
DNA: TGTGCCAGCAGCCACACTAGGGACAGCTTGAACACTGAAGCTTTCTTT

D: .
size: .
J: TRBJ2-6
V: TRBV18
CDR3: CASSPGAGANVLTF
DNA: TGTGCCAGCTCACCAGGGGCTGGGGCCAACGTCCTGACTTTC

D: TRBD2
size: .
J: TRBJ2-7
V: TRBV5-1
CDR3: CASSPAGGYEQYF
DNA: TGCGCCAGCAGCCCAGCGGGAGGCTACGAGCAGTACTTC

D: TRBD2
size: .
J: TRBJ2-7
V: TRBV7-2
CDR3: CASSLVLAGGRREQYF
DNA: TGTGCCAGCAGCTTAGTACTAGCGGGAGGCCGTCGGGAGCAGTACTTC

D: TRBD1
size: .
J: TRBJ2-2
V: TRBV29-1
CDR3: CSVEVGGQGVTGELFF
DNA: TGCAGCGTTGAAGTAGGGGGCCAGGGCGTCACCGGGGAGCTGTTTTTT

D: .
size: .
J: TRBJ2-7
V: TRBV6-5
CDR3: CASSYISAVDYEQYF
DNA: TGTGCCAGCAGTTACATCTCGGCCGTCGACTACGAGCAGTACTTC

D: TRBD1
size: .
J: TRBJ1-1
V: TRBV6-1
CDR3: CASSIQGAGTEAFF
DNA: TGTGCCAGCAGTATACAGGGGGCTGGCACTGAAGCTTTCTTT

D: .
size: once
J: TRBJ1-1
V: TRBV11-2
CDR3: CASSPIPAAIYTEAFF
DNA: TGTGCCAGCAGCCCCATACCGGCCGCCATCTACACTGAAGCTTTCTTT

D: .
size: few
J: TRBJ2-1
V: TRBV14
CDR3: CASSQERSEDEQFF
DNA: TGTGCCAGCAGCCAAGAGCGGAGTGAGGATGAGCAGTTCTTC

D: .
size: few
J: TRBJ1-2
V: TRBV27
CDR3: CASSFSDTGYGYTF
DNA: TGTGCCAGCAGTTTCTCGGACACTGGGTATGGCTACACCTTC

D: TRBD2
size: .
J: TRBJ2-7
V: TRBV5-1
CDR3: CASSRGLAGDSYEQYF
DNA: TGCGCCAGCAGCAGGGGACTAGCGGGAGATTCCTACGAGCAGTACTTC

D: .
size: .
J: TRBJ2-7
V: TRBV6-1
CDR3: CASSAGLDFYEQYF
DNA: TGTGCCAGCAGTGCGGGACTTGATTTTTACGAGCAGTACTTC

D: TRBD1
size: .
J: TRBJ1-5
V: TRBV6-1
CDR3: CANSQGAFNQPQHF
DNA: TGTGCCAACTCACAGGGGGCCTTTAATCAGCCCCAGCATTTT

D: TRBD1
size: .
J: TRBJ1-2
V: TRBV5-1
CDR3: CASSYGQDHYGYTF
DNA: TGCGCCAGCAGCTACGGACAGGACCACTATGGCTACACCTTC

D: .
size: once
J: TRBJ2-6
V: TRBV28
CDR3: CASSLRHDRWGANVLTF
DNA: TGTGCCAGCAGTTTACGGCATGACCGTTGGGGGGCCAACGTCCTGACTTTC

D: .
size: .
J: TRBJ2-3
V: TRBV5-1
CDR3: CASSLVGPGDTQYF
DNA: TGCGCCAGCAGCTTGGTTGGGCCGGGAGATACGCAGTATTTT

D: .
size: .
J: TRBJ2-7
V: TRBV28
CDR3: CASMGGISYEQYF
DNA: TGTGCCAGCATGGGCGGGATTTCCTACGAGCAGTACTTC

D: .
size: .
J: TRBJ1-5
V: TRBV9
CDR3: CASSVGGSGNQPQHF
DNA: TGTGCCAGCAGCGTAGGGGGATCTGGCAATCAGCCCCAGCATTTT

D: .
size: .
J: TRBJ2-5
V: TRBV4-1
CDR3: CASSQEIRETQYF
DNA: TGCGCCAGCAGCCAAGAAATCAGGGAGACCCAGTACTTC

D: TRBD1
size: .
J: TRBJ2-7
V: TRBV10-2
CDR3: CASSGAGQVGNEQYF
DNA: TGCGCCAGCAGTGGTGCTGGACAGGTGGGGAACGAGCAGTACTTC

D: TRBD1
size: .
J: TRBJ2-7
V: TRBV28
CDR3: CASHSPRDRVYEQYF
DNA: TGTGCCAGCCACTCGCCCCGGGACAGAGTCTACGAGCAGTACTTC

D: TRBD2
size: .
J: TRBJ2-3
V: TRBV5-1
CDR3: CASSTGRLAESTDTQYF
DNA: TGCGCCAGCAGCACAGGAAGACTAGCGGAGAGCACAGATACGCAGTATTTT

D: .
size: .
J: TRBJ1-1
V: TRBV28
CDR3: CASSLSGRNTEAFF
DNA: TGTGCCAGCAGTTTATCAGGCCGGAACACTGAAGCTTTCTTT

D: .
size: .
J: TRBJ2-2
V: TRBV21-1
CDR3: CASRKGSGTPNTGELFF
DNA: TGTGCCAGCAGAAAAGGATCCGGGACGCCGAACACCGGGGAGCTGTTTTTT

D: .
size: .
J: TRBJ1-3
V: TRBV18
CDR3: CASSPTGGLHSGNTIYF
DNA: TGTGCCAGCTCACCAACCGGAGGACTGCACTCTGGAAACACCATATATTTT